The 5 T cell receptor beta chains given below trace back to one sample, sequenced in a study of regulatory T cells in long-lasting Graves disease. Both iRepertoire HTBI primers and Arm-PCR of CDR3 regions were used to build the TCR beta libraries. MiXCR, applied by TCRdb to the multiplex PCR reads, yields one record per CDR3 protein. Found here are roughly 450,000 distinct CDR3 sequences, 20% to 25% of them singletons; the top ten hold about 7.8%. The time point was: persistent/refractory GD, antithyroid drugs over 5 years with positive TRAb. PBMCs were the source of the RNA used for TCR sequencing. This material consisted of peripheral blood mononuclear cells (PBMCs), taken when the disease was refractory, from a patient treated with antithyroid drugs. The receptor source for this set is a female donor with Graves disease.

The V gene is TRBV2, the J gene TRBJ1-1, with D unclear. Trimming pared 8 bases from V and 14 bases from J, leaving 24 bases between. The CDR3 is made up of 13 amino acids. Per germline, CDR1 SNHLY and CDR2 FYNNEI. DNA for the CDR3: TGTGCCAGCGGGAAAGAGTCGAACACTGGAGCCTTCTTT. Encoded protein: CASGKESNTGAFF. Full variable domain (remainder filled in from reference TRBV2 and TRBJ1-1): EPEVTQTPSHQVTQMGQEVILRCVPISNHLYFYWYRQILGQKVEFLVSFYNNEISEKSEIFDDQFSVERPDGSNFTLKIRSTKLEDSAMYFCASGKESNTGAFFGQGTRLTVV.

The rearrangement uses TRBV18 and TRBJ2-7; D perhaps matches TRBD1 (5 bases). The CDR3 is 15 amino acids. The V end lost 6 bases, the J end lost 7 bases, and 22 bases lay between the germline ends. CDR1 KGHSH and CDR2 LQKENI come from the germline V gene. Written as DNA, the CDR3 is TGTGCCAGCTCCCCTCGGGCTGGGGCAGATTGGGAGCAGTACTTC. Translated: CASSPRAGADWEQYF. Full variable domain (remainder filled in from reference TRBV18 and TRBJ2-7): NAGVMQNPRHLVRRRGQEARLRCSPMKGHSHVYWYRQLPEEGLKFMVYLQKENIIDESGMPKERFSAEFPKEGPSILRIQQVVRGDSAAYFCASSPRAGADWEQYFGPGTRLTVT.

This clonotype was detected many times. The rearrangement links TRBV20-1 to TRBJ1-1; D is perhaps TRBD1 (5 bases). V lost 6 bases and J lost 4, with 12 bases in between. The CDR3 sequence is 12 residues long. The germline CDR1 and CDR2 sequences are DFQATT and SNEGSKA (reference sequence). The CDR3 DNA reads as TGCAGTGCAGCACAGGAGTTCACTGAAGCTTTCTTT. Translation gives CSAAQEFTEAFF.

This clonotype was recorded many times. The rearrangement uses TRBV28 and TRBJ1-2; D gene unclear. Germline CDR1 MDHEN, CDR2 SYDVKM. V dropped 2 bases and J dropped 6 bases, with 4 bases sitting between them. The CDR3 has 11 amino acids. CDR3 sequence reads: CASSLSHGYTF. CDR3 bases: TGTGCCAGCAGTTTAAGTCATGGCTACACCTTC.

The V call is TRBV11-2, the J call TRBJ2-2; weak D call: TRBD1 (6 bases). V lost 1 base and J lost 2, with 11 bases in between. The CDR3 spans 16 residues. CDR1 is SGHAT, CDR2 FQNNGV, per germline. The CDR3 region has the DNA TGTGCCAGCAGCTTAGCCGGGACACTCAACACCGGGGAGCTGTTTTTT. Amino acids: CASSLAGTLNTGELFF.